Listed below are T cell receptor beta chains from one sample, sequenced in a study of chemoradiotherapy in HPV16-positive cancers. The protocol was immunoSEQ multiplex PCR, while the TCRdb copy is restricted to in-frame clones and leaves out a portion. This repertoire shows 25,000 to 30,000 clones, 85% to 95% found once; its top ten account for 22%. The source material was blood, sampled from a patient who underwent chemoradiotherapy. The receptors shown here come from a human donor with HPV-associated anogenital cancer. The CDR3 runs from the conserved cysteine through the conserved F or W. D genes are given only for firm matches. Some rows mark clone size as missing; the rest say once, few, many or name a class of expanded clone.

TRBJ2-7 | TRBV10-1 | . | few | CASSAILWEQYF | TGCGCCAGCAGTGCCATTCTATGGGAGCAGTACTTC
TRBJ1-1 | TRBV28 | TRBD1 | . | CASSLDRGTEAFF | TGTGCCAGCAGCCTGGACAGGGGCACTGAAGCTTTCTTT
TRBJ2-2 | TRBV11-3 | TRBD1 | . | CASSPDRGAGELFF | TGTGCCAGCAGCCCGGACAGGGGCGCCGGGGAGCTGTTTTTT
TRBJ1-5 | TRBV18 | . | . | CASSPNSYSNQPQHF | TGTGCCAGCTCACCAAACAGCTATAGCAATCAGCCCCAGCATTTT
TRBJ1-2 | TRBV18 | . | once | CASSPQGHYGYTF | TGTGCCAGCTCACCACAGGGACACTATGGCTACACCTTC
TRBJ1-2 | TRBV11-2 | TRBD1 | . | CASSAGTGGRIYGYTF | TGTGCCAGCAGCGCCGGGACAGGGGGCAGAATCTATGGCTACACCTTC
TRBJ2-7 | TRBV4-1 | TRBD1 | . | CASTKGGQDRYEQYF | TGCGCCAGCACCAAGGGGGGACAGGACCGATACGAGCAGTACTTC
TRBJ2-7 | TRBV28 | TRBD2 | . | CASSLDGPGGREQYF | TGTGCCAGCAGTTTGGATGGGCCGGGGGGTCGCGAGCAGTACTTC
TRBJ2-7 | TRBV29-1 | TRBD1 | . | CSVDRGQALYEQYF | TGCAGCGTTGACCGAGGACAGGCCTTGTACGAGCAGTACTTC
TRBJ1-1 | TRBV5-1 | . | . | CASSLTGQPNTEAFF | TGCGCCAGCAGCCTTACCGGACAGCCGAACACTGAAGCTTTCTTT
TRBJ2-3 | TRBV10-1 | TRBD2 | . | CASSEDTASGSTDTQYF | TGCGCCAGCAGTGAAGATACGGCTAGCGGGAGCACAGATACGCAGTATTTT
TRBJ1-1 | TRBV9 | TRBD1 | . | CASRDPGQGASTEAFF | TGTGCCAGCAGAGATCCGGGACAGGGGGCCAGCACTGAAGCTTTCTTT
TRBJ1-1 | TRBV30 | . | . | CAWMTYINTEAFF | TGTGCCTGGATGACCTATATTAACACTGAAGCTTTCTTT
TRBJ2-2 | TRBV4-1 | . | once | CASSQESGLLNTGELFF | TGCGCCAGCAGCCAAGAAAGTGGACTACTGAACACCGGGGAGCTGTTTTTT
TRBJ2-5 | TRBV2 | . | . | CASRQEETQYF | TGTGCCAGCAGGCAAGAAGAGACCCAGTACTTC
TRBJ1-5 | TRBV18 | . | . | CASSPNGGPQPQHF | TGTGCCAGCTCACCAAACGGGGGGCCCCAGCCCCAGCATTTT
TRBJ2-2 | TRBV5-1 | TRBD2 | medium-sized | CASRGLAENTGELFF | TGCGCCAGCAGGGGACTAGCGGAGAACACCGGGGAGCTGTTTTTT
TRBJ1-2 | TRBV19 | . | . | CASREGDGYTF | TGTGCCAGTAGGGAGGGAGATGGCTACACCTTC
TRBJ1-1 | TRBV12-1 | . | . | CASSSVGAEAFF | TGTGCCAGCAGCTCGGTAGGCGCTGAAGCTTTCTTT
TRBJ1-4 | TRBV7-6 | TRBD1 | . | CASSWGQGNEKLFF | TGTGCCAGCAGCTGGGGACAGGGGAACGAAAAACTGTTTTTT
TRBJ2-7 | TRBV10-2 | . | . | CASRREDTEFYEQYF | TGCGCCAGCAGAAGGGAGGACACCGAATTCTACGAGCAGTACTTC
TRBJ2-7 | TRBV5-1 | . | . | CASSLLGESEQYF | TGCGCCAGCAGCTTGTTAGGGGAGTCCGAGCAGTACTTC
TRBJ1-2 | TRBV7-9 | . | . | CASSLPGNDGYTF | TGTGCCAGCAGCTTACCAGGGAACGATGGCTACACCTTC
TRBJ2-7 | TRBV5-1 | TRBD1 | . | CASSSLRTGPYEQYF | TGCGCCAGCAGCTCCCTAAGGACAGGTCCCTACGAGCAGTACTTC
TRBJ2-2 | TRBV29-1 | . | . | CSVLIGWDTGELFF | TGCAGCGTCCTCATAGGGTGGGACACCGGGGAGCTGTTTTTT
TRBJ1-1 | TRBV7-3 | . | . | CASSLGPQNTEAFF | TGTGCCAGCAGCCTGGGACCGCAGAACACTGAAGCTTTCTTT
TRBJ2-3 | TRBV18 | TRBD1 | . | CASSLALGQFSTDTQYF | TGTGCCAGCTCACTCGCCCTGGGACAGTTTAGCACAGATACGCAGTATTTT
TRBJ2-7 | TRBV5-1 | . | . | CASSTNLAESWYEQYF | TGCGCCAGCAGCACCAATCTAGCAGAGAGTTGGTACGAGCAGTACTTC
TRBJ2-5 | TRBV5-8 | . | once | CASSLEGARGAETQYF | TGTGCCAGCAGCTTGGAGGGGGCGCGGGGTGCAGAGACCCAGTACTTC
TRBJ1-3 | TRBV6-5 | . | . | CASRASGNTIYF | TGTGCCAGCAGAGCCTCTGGAAACACCATATATTTT
TRBJ1-2 | TRBV4-1 | TRBD1 | once | CASSRPPGTGDYGYTF | TGCGCCAGCAGCCGACCCCCAGGGACAGGGGACTATGGCTACACCTTC
TRBJ1-1 | TRBV9 | TRBD1 | . | CASSIGTGDMNTEAFF | TGTGCCAGCAGCATCGGGACAGGGGACATGAACACTGAAGCTTTCTTT
TRBJ1-5 | TRBV6-5 | . | once | CASSYSGGGQPQHF | TGTGCCAGCAGTTACTCGGGGGGCGGGCAGCCCCAGCATTTT
TRBJ2-7 | TRBV7-2 | TRBD2 | . | CASSVVAGGSSYEQYF | TGTGCCAGCAGCGTTGTAGCGGGAGGGAGCTCCTACGAGCAGTACTTC
TRBJ2-7 | TRBV2 | . | . | CASSGQGLQGAEQYF | TGTGCCAGCAGTGGGCAGGGCTTACAGGGAGCCGAGCAGTACTTC
TRBJ2-2 | TRBV7-7 | TRBD1 | . | CASSLLVQGQGGTGELFF | TGTGCCAGCAGCCTGCTCGTTCAGGGACAGGGAGGTACCGGGGAGCTGTTTTTT
TRBJ1-6 | TRBV6-5 | . | . | CASSYSFGSPLHF | TGTGCCAGCAGTTACTCGTTCGGTTCACCCCTCCACTTT
TRBJ2-5 | TRBV7-2 | TRBD1 | . | CASSLGQGQETQYF | TGTGCCAGCAGCTTAGGACAGGGACAAGAGACCCAGTACTTC
TRBJ1-1 | TRBV7-9 | . | once | CASTQGVMVSGTEAFF | TGTGCCAGCACCCAAGGGGTAATGGTAAGTGGAACTGAAGCTTTCTTT
TRBJ2-4 | TRBV20-1 | . | once | CSAPFQNIQYF | TGCAGTGCTCCCTTCCAAAACATTCAGTACTTC
TRBJ1-5 | TRBV10-3 | . | . | CAISERAANQPQHF | TGTGCCATCAGTGAAAGGGCGGCCAATCAGCCCCAGCATTTT
TRBJ1-4 | TRBV15 | TRBD1 | . | CAATGVTWSTGEKLFF | TGTGCCGCGACAGGGGTCACATGGTCTACTGGTGAAAAACTGTTTTTT
TRBJ2-7 | TRBV6-6 | . | . | CASRYRRGFAYEQYF | TGTGCCAGCAGATACCGACGGGGTTTCGCCTACGAGCAGTACTTC
TRBJ1-1 | TRBV5-5 | . | . | CASSFQGDTEAFF | TGTGCCAGCAGCTTCCAGGGTGACACTGAAGCTTTCTTT